The present TCR beta chain was sequenced within a study of identical twins. The CDR3 runs to 17 residues. Germline lookup yields CDR1 DFQATT and CDR2 SNEGSKA (reference sequence). Trimming cost V 0 bases and J 3 bases; bases outside gene matches: 7. A single record per CDR3 protein comes from TCRdb applying MiXCR to the 5' RACE reads. This sample has 1.5 million to 2 million distinct CDR3 sequences, with around 33% found just once. This clonotype has only a few counts. The target antigen is unknown. Study outcomes and limitations: Cross-sectional statistical analysis was relied on for the conclusions, without the same donors being followed. Low generation-probability sequences were in excess among twin-shared out-of-frame alpha sequences. Zero-insertion results could be subject to partial confounding by invariant MAIT and iNKT cells.

Sequenced sample: cord blood. The receptor comes from a newborn girl in good health. The chain carries TRBV20-1 and TRBJ2-7, with TRBD2 identical over 14 bases. The CDR3 bases are TGCAGTGCTAGAGATATGGTCGGGACTAGCGGGAGCTACGAGCAGTACTTC. Amino acid sequence: CSARDMVGTSGSYEQYF.